A single sample gave rise to the 26 T cell receptor beta chains below, sequenced in a study of OX40 agonist ivuxolimab in advanced cancers. TCRdb keeps only in-frame clones here, not all; method: immunoSEQ multiplex PCR. Of 81,000 or so clones in the sample, about 93% were seen once. The source was CD4+ or CD8+ T cells sorted from blood, collected in a trial of the OX40 agonist ivuxolimab. The source is an adult with an advanced solid tumor such as melanoma, head and neck, liver or kidney cancer.

This chain uses TRBV10-3 with TRBJ1-3; possibly TRBD1 for D (5 bases). In germline, CDR1 is ENHRY, CDR2 SYGVKD. CDR3 size: 15 residues. Trimming took 6 bases from V and 0 from J, leaving 12 bases between them. The DNA of the CDR3 is TGTGCCATCAGCGAGGGGACGGGCTCTGGAAACACCATATATTTT. It yields the protein CAISEGTGSGNTIYF.

J is TRBJ2-7 and V is TRBV2; TRBD1 agrees at 7 bases. Germline CDR1 and CDR2: SNHLY and FYNNEI. The V gene end was trimmed by 4 bases and the J gene end by 7 bases; junction bases not matched to a gene: 13. CDR3 size: 15 residues. The CDR3 DNA reads TGTGCCAGCAGTGGCGGACAGGACCTAACCTGGGAGCAGTACTTC. Translating it yields CASSGGQDLTWEQYF.

This chain uses TRBV19 with TRBJ1-2, with D hard to call. Germline loops: CDR1 LNHDA, CDR2 SQIVND (reference sequence). The ends were cut back, 4 bases at V and 3 bases at J, with 12 bases in the middle. The length of the CDR3 is 14 residues. The CDR3 DNA reads as TGTGCCAGTAGTACCCGGACTGCTTACTATGGCTACACCTTC. This translates into CASSTRTAYYGYTF.

The rearrangement links TRBV9 to TRBJ2-5; the D gene is possibly TRBD2 (5 bases). The CDR3 spans 12 residues. From germline, CDR1 is SGDLS and CDR2 YYNGEE. V lost 3 bases to trimming and J lost 2 bases, with 5 bases between them. The CDR3, as DNA: TGTGCCAGCAGCGGGACTCAAGAGACCCAGTACTTC. Its translation is CASSGTQETQYF.

This chain joins TRBV5-5 and TRBJ2-7; D possibly corresponds to TRBD2 (6 bases). V was trimmed by 3 bases and J by 2 bases, leaving 15 bases between them. CDR3 length: 15 residues. From germline, CDR1 is SGHKS and CDR2 YYEKEE (reference sequence). The DNA for the CDR3 is TGTGCCAGCAGCTCCGGCGGGACCTACACCTACGAGCAGTACTTC. Translation: CASSSGGTYTYEQYF.

The genes are TRBV2 and TRBJ1-4; no definite D call. With 7 bases removed from V and 6 bases from J, the gap between germline ends came to 12 bases. The CDR3 is 13 amino acids. The germline V gene encodes CDR1 SNHLY and CDR2 FYNNEI. The DNA of the CDR3 is TGTGCCAGCAATAAGGGAGAGGATGAAAAACTGTTTTTT. Encoded protein: CASNKGEDEKLFF.

The chain couples TRBV29-1 to TRBJ2-7; D might be TRBD1 (5 bases). Germline V gene sequence: CDR1 SQVTM, CDR2 ANQGSEA. The CDR3 loop spans 13 amino acids. Trimming pared 6 bases from V and 2 bases from J, leaving 14 bases between. DNA of the CDR3: TGCAGCGTGACATCGACAGATACCTACGAGCAGTACTTC. Protein: CSVTSTDTYEQYF.

This rearrangement joins TRBV7-2 to TRBJ2-7, with TRBD2 matching 8 bases. Looked up from germline, CDR1 is SGHTA and CDR2 is FQGNSA. V dropped 3 bases and J dropped 7; count of bases not matched to a gene: 14. The CDR3 runs 16 residues. Written as DNA, the CDR3 is TGTGCCAGCAGCTTTTCCGGAGCCGGGAGGGCCGATGAGCAGTACTTC. Protein sequence: CASSFSGAGRADEQYF.

The genes are TRBV19 and TRBJ2-7; 9 positions match TRBD2. The J segment lost 2 bases and the V segment lost 3 bases, leaving 5 bases of the junction unmatched. Germline V gene data show CDR1 as LNHDA and CDR2 as SQIVND (reference sequence). The CDR3 totals 15 residues. CDR3 loop: CASSIELAGTYEQYF. CDR3 bases: TGTGCCAGTAGTATCGAGCTAGCGGGAACCTACGAGCAGTACTTC.

The chain employs TRBV2 and TRBJ2-7; 12 nucleotides align to TRBD2. Germline V gene data show CDR1 as SNHLY and CDR2 as FYNNEI. CDR3 size: 15 residues. J lost 3 bases, V lost 10 bases, and 10 bases had no gene match. CDR3 residues: CATLAGGPGGYEQYF. The CDR3 coding sequence is TGTGCCACCCTAGCGGGAGGGCCTGGGGGCTACGAGCAGTACTTC.

This clone was counted a single time. In nucleotides, the CDR3 is TGTGCCAGCAGCTTGGAGGGACAGGACTACGAGCAGTACTTC. As protein: CASSLEGQDYEQYF. The chain has TRBV5-6 and TRBJ2-7; 8 nucleotides align to TRBD1. V gave up 0 bases and J gave up 3 bases; unmatched junction bases: 2. The CDR3 is made up of 14 amino acids. In germline, CDR1 is SGHDT, CDR2 YYEEEE.

V gene TRBV25-1 combines with J gene TRBJ2-5, with D tentatively TRBD1 (6 bases). The CDR3 is 17 amino acids. Germline loops: CDR1 MGHDK, CDR2 SYGVNS. Trimming took 2 bases from V and 0 from J, leaving 16 bases between them. The CDR3 is CASSERETGSYQETQYF. The CDR3 region has the DNA TGTGCCAGCAGTGAACGAGAGACAGGATCGTACCAAGAGACCCAGTACTTC. The complete variable domain, with remaining parts taken from reference TRBV25-1 and TRBJ2-5, reads EADIYQTPRYLVIGTGKKITLECSQTMGHDKMYWYQQDPGMELHLIHYSYGVNSTEKGDLSSESTVSRIRTEHFPLTLESARPSHTSQYLCASSERETGSYQETQYFGPGTRLLVL.

V is TRBV29-1 and J is TRBJ2-1, with D possibly TRBD2 on 6 matching bases. CDR1 SQVTM and CDR2 ANQGSEA come from the germline V gene. Trimming stripped 1 base from V and 5 bases from J, with 12 bases between. The CDR3 extends over 14 amino acids. The CDR3 nucleotides read TGCAGCGTTGAAGTACGGGGGAGAGACAATGAGCAGTTCTTC. This sequence encodes CSVEVRGRDNEQFF.

This chain uses TRBV7-2 with TRBJ1-5; D call uncertain. The V and J ends lost 1 base and 2 bases respectively, with 3 bases between them. There are 13 residues in the CDR3. Germline lookup yields CDR1 SGHTA and CDR2 FQGNSA. The CDR3 DNA sequence: TGTGCCAGCAGCTTAGAGCGCAATCAGCCCCAGCATTTT. It is translated as CASSLERNQPQHF.

J is TRBJ1-3 and V is TRBV7-6, with TRBD1 matching over 8 bases. This CDR3 contains 16 residues. Germline loops: CDR1 SGHVS, CDR2 FNYEAQ. V shed 2 bases, J shed 0 bases, and the junction held 3 bases outside the gene matches. The CDR3 loop is CASSLSGTGSGNTIYF. The DNA of the CDR3 is TGTGCCAGCAGCTTATCCGGGACAGGCTCTGGAAACACCATATATTTT.

The chain combines TRBV11-2 with TRBJ1-1; 7 bases match TRBD1. The V segment lost 6 bases and the J segment 2 bases; nucleotides outside the gene matches: 6. Germline CDR1 reads SGHAT; CDR2 reads FQNNGV. The CDR3 has 14 amino acids. CDR3 bases: TGTGCCAGCAGGCCGGGACAGATAAACACTGAAGCTTTCTTT. This gives the protein CASRPGQINTEAFF.

About this clone itself: Other DNA variants within this sample encode the same CDR3. The chain uses TRBV5-1 and TRBJ1-1; TRBD1 matches 7 bases. The CDR3 totals 14 residues. Unmatched junction bases numbered 3, after V lost 2 bases and J lost 2 bases. Germline CDR1 reads SGHRS; CDR2 reads YFSETQ. In DNA form, the CDR3 reads TGCGCCAGCAGCTTAACAGGGGTAAACACTGAAGCTTTCTTT. Its translation is CASSLTGVNTEAFF.

CDR3 in amino acids: CASSQVAGGGRKLFF. Written as DNA, the CDR3 is TGCGCCAGCAGCCAAGTGGCAGGGGGCGGCAGGAAACTGTTTTTT. This chain connects TRBV4-1 to TRBJ1-4; 8 positions agree with TRBD1. Germline V CDR1 and CDR2: MGHRA, YSYEKL. Trimming removed 1 base from V and 11 bases from J; junction bases left unmatched: 9. The CDR3 loop spans 15 amino acids.

This sequence joins TRBV6-4 and TRBJ2-1, with D unresolved. Per germline, CDR1 MRHNA and CDR2 SNTAGT. V lost 5 bases, J lost 0 bases, and 5 bases lay in between. The CDR3 spans 13 residues. CDR3 nucleotide sequence: TGTGCCAGCAGTATCGGCTCCTACAATGAGCAGTTCTTC. It yields the protein CASSIGSYNEQFF.

The CDR3 loop reads CASSLMSAEAFF. The DNA of the CDR3 is TGTGCCAGCAGCTTAATGAGTGCTGAAGCTTTCTTT. The chain combines TRBV7-8 with TRBJ1-1; no clear D. The CDR3 runs 12 residues. Looked up from germline, CDR1 is SGHVS and CDR2 is FQNEAQ. V was clipped by 2 bases and J by 6 bases, with 7 bases between them.

The chain is built from TRBV4-3 and TRBJ2-7, with a possible D match to TRBD2 (6 bases). The germline CDR1 and CDR2 sequences are LGHNA and YSLEER. With 1 base removed from V and 0 bases from J, the gap between germline ends came to 13 bases. The CDR3 consists of 16 residues. The CDR3 DNA sequence: TGCGCCAGCAGCCAAGTGGGGGGAGTGGGCTCCTACGAGCAGTACTTC. This sequence encodes CASSQVGGVGSYEQYF.

The chain joins TRBV28 to TRBJ2-7; perhaps TRBD2 as D (5 bases). Germline loops: CDR1 MDHEN, CDR2 SYDVKM. CDR3 size: 13 residues. Trimming shortened V by 10 bases and J by 9 bases, and 22 bases separated the two germline ends. CDR3 sequence: CATNPGLGSVQYF. DNA for the CDR3: TGTGCCACCAATCCTGGACTGGGAAGTGTGCAGTACTTC.

This chain uses TRBV13 with TRBJ2-7; weak D call: TRBD1 (6 bases). Germline V CDR1 and CDR2: PRHDT, FYEKMQ (reference sequence). The CDR3 runs to 16 residues. Trimming shortened V by 5 bases and J by 4 bases, and 21 bases separated the two germline ends. In DNA form, the CDR3 reads TGTGCCAGCAGCGCAGGGGCCGGGGCGCAGTGGTACGAGCAGTACTTC. It codes for CASSAGAGAQWYEQYF.

The chain links TRBV7-9 to TRBJ2-1; 9 nucleotides align to TRBD1. The CDR3 spans 15 residues. The germline V gene has CDR1 SEHNR and CDR2 FQNEAQ (reference sequence). V lost 7 bases, J lost 8 bases, and 12 bases stayed unmatched. The CDR3 reads CASTHGQGRRDEQFF. The CDR3 DNA is TGTGCCAGCACCCACGGACAGGGGAGGAGGGATGAGCAGTTCTTC.

This clone was recorded once. The J gene is TRBJ2-5, the V gene TRBV7-2, with D maybe TRBD1 (5 bases). Trimming shortened V by 4 bases and J by 4 bases, and 19 bases separated the two germline ends. This CDR3 contains 16 residues. Germline CDR1 and CDR2: SGHTA and FQGNSA. The CDR3 loop reads CASSWGRADSGETQYF. In nucleotides, the CDR3 is TGTGCCAGCAGCTGGGGCCGTGCGGATTCGGGAGAGACCCAGTACTTC.

CDR3: CASSLVGMVNTEAFF. CDR3 nucleotides: TGTGCCAGCAGCTTAGTAGGGATGGTGAACACTGAAGCTTTCTTT. This rearrangement joins TRBV7-2 to TRBJ1-1, with D unresolved. This CDR3 is built from 15 residues. Looked up from germline, CDR1 is SGHTA and CDR2 is FQGNSA. V lost 1 base and J 0 bases, leaving 9 bases between the germline ends.